The present TCR beta chain was sequenced within a study of CD8 T cells in ankylosing spondylitis. Study-wide results and limits: Enrichment of disease-linked clones was reportedly significant in matched ankylosing spondylitis synovial fluid. Disease-linked clones, CD8+, were relatively rare in peripheral blood. The study identified a TCR beta motif of about eight highly homologous variants that appeared characteristic of ankylosing spondylitis blood.

This clonotype was picked up a small number of times. What it binds is not known. Making use of molecular barcodes, quantitative 5'-RACE generated TCR beta libraries. TCRdb passed the 5' RACE reads through MiXCR, listing each CDR3 protein once. The sample has under 850,000 distinct CDR3 sequences; around a fifth are singletons. The sequencing sample was made of blood, either unsorted or a sorted T cell fraction (not recorded which). The sequence was obtained from a male donor with ankylosing spondylitis.

DNA of the CDR3: TGCGCCAGCAGCTCAGACCATGAGCAGTTCTTC. It specifies CASSSDHEQFF. The chain has TRBV5-1 and TRBJ2-1; no firm D call. This CDR3 contains 11 residues. Germline values: CDR1 SGHRS, CDR2 YFSETQ. V lost 3 bases, J lost 8 bases, and 6 bases lay in between. Supplemented by reference TRBV5-1 and TRBJ2-1, the full variable domain reads KAGVTQTPRYLIKTRGQQVTLSCSPISGHRSVSWYQQTPGQGLQFLFEYFSETQRNKGNFPGRFSGRQFSNSRSEMNVSTLELGDSALYLCASSSDHEQFFGPGTRLTVL.